The 2 T cell receptor beta chains below come from one sample, sequenced in a study of cytomegalovirus exposure and HLA in healthy donors. This table comes from immunoSEQ multiplex PCR, and its TCRdb copy is limited to in-frame clones, with some not included. The data show about 130,000 clones, with roughly nine tenths seen just once and 3% to 4% held by the top ten. Sequencing was done on a sample of PBMCs. Receptors originate from a man aged 25 to 40 in good health and CMV-seronegative.

This clone was seen only once. The chain has TRBV14 and TRBJ2-7; the D gene is possibly TRBD2 (5 bases). Germline V gene data show CDR1 as SGHDN and CDR2 as FVKESK. V shed 2 bases and J shed 3 bases, with 11 bases lying between them. The CDR3 spans 14 residues. CDR3 sequence (DNA): TGTGCCAGCAGCCAAATGACGGGGAGCTACGAGCAGTACTTC. Translation: CASSQMTGSYEQYF.

This clone occurred once. This chain links TRBV6-5 with TRBJ1-4, with a possible D match to TRBD1 (5 bases). The V gene's germline CDR1 is MNHEY and CDR2 SVGAGI. V lost 6 bases, J lost 8 bases, and 10 bases lay in between. The length of the CDR3 is 12 residues. CDR3 nucleotides: TGTGCCAGCAGGAGCGACAGCGAAAAACTGTTTTTT. Translating gives CASRSDSEKLFF.